The 27 T cell receptor beta chains given below trace back to one sample, sequenced in a study of blood T cells in healthy people across ages. The authors ran a second PCR of 7 to 11 cycles using a sample-barcoded 5' primer and a J-beta primer mix. TCRdb recomputed calls from the 5' RACE reads with MiXCR, one row per CDR3 protein. The sample has about 770,000 distinct CDR3 sequences; more than 40% are singletons. Sequenced: blood. These TCRs come from a man between 60 and 70 years old in good health.

V and J are TRBV27 and TRBJ2-7, with D tentatively TRBD2 (5 bases). Trimming removed 11 bases from V and 5 bases from J, with 16 bases in between. The length of the CDR3 is 12 residues. Germline V gene lookup returns CDR1 MNHEY and CDR2 SMNVEV (reference sequence). The CDR3 is CACEGPLHEQYF. In nucleotides, the CDR3 is TGTGCCTGCGAGGGCCCACTCCACGAGCAGTACTTC.

The chain couples TRBV19 to TRBJ2-3; 11 bases are a match to TRBD2. Germline V lookup: CDR1 LNHDA, CDR2 SQIVND (reference sequence). The CDR3 runs to 16 residues. V lost 6 bases to trimming and J lost 4 bases; unmatched junction nucleotides: 9. The CDR3 protein is CASSPTSGASADTQYF. CDR3 nucleotide sequence: TGTGCCAGTAGCCCGACTAGCGGGGCTTCGGCAGATACGCAGTATTTT.

This clonotype was recorded a few times. The chain uses TRBV20-1 and TRBJ2-7; D is unresolved. V was clipped by 2 bases and J by 0 bases, with 14 bases between them. The germline V gene has CDR1 DFQATT and CDR2 SNEGSKA (reference sequence). The CDR3 contains 15 residues. In DNA, the CDR3 is TGCAGTGCTAGAAAGAGTCCTCGTAGCTCCTACGAGCAGTACTTC. As protein: CSARKSPRSSYEQYF.

This clonotype was seen once. The CDR3 protein is CSARTSGGAADIQYF. CDR3 nucleotides: TGCAGTGCTAGGACTAGCGGGGGGGCCGCGGACATTCAGTACTTC. The chain carries TRBV20-1 and TRBJ2-4; TRBD2 agrees at 14 bases. Germline V gene data show CDR1 as DFQATT and CDR2 as SNEGSKA (reference sequence). With 3 bases clipped from V and 8 bases from J, the junction kept 6 bases outside the gene matches. The CDR3 totals 15 residues.

With regard to this clonotype: At one boundary the junction diverges from the germline segment, which might be a read error. The J gene is TRBJ2-1, the V gene TRBV20-1; TRBD2 might be the D (7 bases). This CDR3 region has 18 residues. Per germline, CDR1 DFQATT and CDR2 SNEGSKA (reference sequence). CDR3 region: CSARKRTGGGGSYNEQSF. DNA of the CDR3: TGCAGTGCTAGAAAACGAACGGGCGGGGGCGGCTCCTACAATGAGCAGTCCTTC.

The genes are TRBV20-1 and TRBJ1-2, with D unresolved. CDR3 length: 14 residues. CDR1 is DFQATT, CDR2 SNEGSKA, per germline (reference sequence). Trimming pared 5 bases from V and 7 bases from J, leaving 20 bases between. The CDR3 region is CSAGTLIGFAGYTF. The CDR3 nucleotides read TGCAGTGCTGGCACTCTCATTGGATTCGCTGGCTACACCTTC.

CDR3: CASSWGLPDNEQFF. The DNA for the CDR3 is TGCGCCAGCAGCTGGGGACTGCCCGACAATGAGCAGTTCTTC. The rearrangement joins TRBV5-1 to TRBJ2-1; TRBD2 might be the D (6 bases). The V and J ends lost 3 bases and 5 bases respectively, with 12 bases between them. CDR1 and CDR2 (germline): SGHRS, YFSETQ. The CDR3 extends over 14 amino acids.

The chain joins TRBV6-5 to TRBJ2-3; D might be TRBD2 (5 bases). Germline-derived CDR1 and CDR2 are MNHEY and SVGAGI. V was shortened by 2 bases and J by 5 bases, with 14 bases between the two germline ends. There are 15 residues in the CDR3. The CDR3 DNA reads TGTGCCAGCAGTTACACCCGGGATCCAAAAGATACGCAGTATTTT. Translating it yields CASSYTRDPKDTQYF.

This clonotype turned up a few times. V gene TRBV20-1 combines with J gene TRBJ2-7; a possible D gene is TRBD2 (6 bases). Trimming stripped 5 bases from V and 1 base from J, with 12 bases between. The CDR3 is 13 residues long. CDR1 is DFQATT, CDR2 SNEGSKA, per germline (reference sequence). As DNA, the CDR3 is TGCAGTGCTCCACGGGGGACGTCCTACGAGCAGTACTTC. Translated, it gives CSAPRGTSYEQYF.

Only a few counts were recorded for this clonotype. This chain joins TRBV12-3 or TRBV12-4 and TRBJ2-7; possibly TRBD1 or TRBD2 for D (5 bases each). V shed 6 bases and J shed 2 bases, with 14 bases lying between them. The CDR3 is 14 residues long. The CDR3 region is CASSGTTYPYEQYF. The CDR3 DNA follows: TGTGCCAGCAGCGGGACGACGTATCCCTACGAGCAGTACTTC.

The chain recombines TRBV6-6 with TRBJ2-1; D is possibly TRBD2 (6 bases). Near its end, the DNA agrees better with TRBJ2-7, so the J call may be wrong. Per the germline V gene, CDR1 is MNHNY and CDR2 is SVGAGI (reference sequence). This CDR3 has 14 residues. As DNA, the CDR3 is TGTGCCAGCAGGCTACTAGCCTCCTACAATGAGCAGTACTTC. This translates into CASRLLASYNEQYF.

The sample holds many counts of this clonotype. The V and J genes are TRBV7-9 and TRBJ2-7; 8 nucleotides match TRBD2. CDR1 and CDR2 from the germline V gene are SEHNR and FQNEAQ (reference sequence). The CDR3 sequence is 13 residues long. The V segment lost 7 bases and the J segment 5 bases; nucleotides outside the gene matches: 7. CDR3 protein: CASTPRGAHEQYF. The CDR3 DNA reads as TGTGCCAGCACACCGCGGGGGGCCCACGAGCAGTACTTC.

This chain uses TRBV6-1 with TRBJ1-6; D possibly corresponds to TRBD1 (5 bases). The CDR3 spans 13 residues. Germline CDR1 MNHNS, CDR2 SASEGT. Trimming removed 6 bases at V and 10 bases at J, with 13 bases between. As DNA, the CDR3 is TGTGCCAGCAGACCAACCGGACACTCACCCCTCCACTTT. The encoded protein is CASRPTGHSPLHF.

The V and J genes are TRBV9 and TRBJ2-1, with TRBD2 matching over 7 bases. The CDR3 length is 14 residues. J gave up 3 bases and V 6 bases, and 6 bases lay outside the gene matches. The germline V gene has CDR1 SGDLS and CDR2 YYNGEE. This CDR3 reads CASNGGGIYNEQFF. The CDR3 region has the DNA TGTGCCAGCAACGGCGGGGGTATCTACAATGAGCAGTTCTTC. Full variable domain (missing parts from reference TRBV9 and TRBJ2-1): DSGVTQTPKHLITATGQRVTLRCSPRSGDLSVYWYQQSLDQGLQFLIQYYNGEERAKGNILERFSAQQFPDLHSELNLSSLELGDSALYFCASNGGGIYNEQFFGPGTRLTVL.

Of note for this clonotype: One end of the junction varies from germline; a read error may be responsible. This sequence joins TRBV10-3 and TRBJ2-5; the D gene could be TRBD1 or TRBD2 (5 bases each). The CDR3 is made up of 13 amino acids. Germline CDR1 reads ENHRY; CDR2 reads SYGVKD. In DNA, the CDR3 is TGTGCCTTCAGTGAATTCCGGGGCGAGACCCAGTACTTC. It codes for CAFSEFRGETQYF.

The chain is built from TRBV20-1 and TRBJ1-2, with 10 bases fitting TRBD1. V lost 6 bases and J lost 6; bases outside the gene matches: 4. Germline CDR1 and CDR2: DFQATT and SNEGSKA (reference sequence). This CDR3 is 12 amino acids long. CDR3 nucleotide sequence: TGCAGTGCGCGGGACAGGGGTGATGGCTACACCTTC. Translating gives CSARDRGDGYTF.

The V and J genes are TRBV7-3 and TRBJ2-3; perhaps TRBD1 as D (6 bases). Germline CDR1 SGHTA, CDR2 FQGTGA. The CDR3 spans 15 residues. The V end was cut by 4 bases, the J end by 6 bases, with 17 bases between. The CDR3 region has the DNA TGTGCCAGCAGCTCAGGGACACCCGAGGAGGATACGCAGTATTTT. This sequence encodes CASSSGTPEEDTQYF.

This clonotype showed up just once. The V call is TRBV5-1, the J call TRBJ2-7; D is possibly TRBD1 (5 bases). CDR1 and CDR2 (germline): SGHRS, YFSETQ. Deletions cut 2 bases from V and 6 bases from J, with 15 bases between. This CDR3 comprises 14 residues. The CDR3 here is CASSFEVSGPEQYF. The DNA for the CDR3 is TGCGCCAGCAGCTTTGAAGTTTCAGGGCCCGAGCAGTACTTC.

This clonotype was seen only a few times. The CDR3 region has the DNA TGTGCCAGCAGCTTGTGGTCTGGTTTCTACAATGAGCAGTTCTTC. This encodes CASSLWSGFYNEQFF. V gene TRBV5-5 combines with J gene TRBJ2-1, with D hard to call. The germline gives CDR1 SGHKS, CDR2 YYEKEE (reference sequence). The CDR3 spans 15 residues. Trimming shortened V by 1 base and J by 3 bases, and 11 bases separated the two germline ends.

CDR3 protein: CASSGRAPRNEQFF. For the CDR3, the DNA is TGTGCCAGCAGTGGCAGGGCGCCTCGCAATGAGCAGTTCTTC. This chain uses TRBV6-1 with TRBJ2-1, with TRBD1 as a possible D gene (5 bases). The CDR3 has 14 amino acids. Trimming took 4 bases from V and 6 from J, leaving 13 bases between them. The germline CDR1 and CDR2 sequences are MNHNS and SASEGT.

This rearrangement joins TRBV3-1 to TRBJ2-1; the D gene is possibly TRBD1 (6 bases). CDR3 length equals 16 residues. Trimming cost V 4 bases and J 6 bases, with 19 bases left between them. Germline loops: CDR1 LGHDT, CDR2 YNNKEL (reference sequence). CDR3 sequence (DNA): TGTGCCAGCAGCCTGTCAGGGGACGGTGGGGCCAATGAGCAGTTCTTC. Its translation: CASSLSGDGGANEQFF.

The rearrangement uses TRBV29-1 and TRBJ2-7; D unclear. Trimming shortened V by 2 bases and J by 7 bases, and 15 bases separated the two germline ends. This CDR3 has 13 residues. Germline V gene lookup returns CDR1 SQVTM and CDR2 ANQGSEA. CDR3 protein: CSVEWVRNNEQYF. The CDR3 DNA sequence: TGCAGCGTTGAATGGGTGAGAAACAATGAGCAGTACTTC.

The V gene is TRBV6-6, the J gene TRBJ2-5; no definite D call. The CDR3 is made up of 15 amino acids. Germline V gives CDR1 MNHNY, CDR2 SVGAGI (reference sequence). Trimming took off 4 bases at V and 2 bases at J, with 14 bases between the two ends. The CDR3 DNA sequence: TGTGCCAGCAGTTCTTTTAGATTGGTACAAGAGACCCAGTACTTC. This sequence encodes CASSSFRLVQETQYF.

Concerning this clonotype: One junction end does not reproduce the germline sequence, and a read error may be involved. The V call is TRBV4-1, the J call TRBJ2-1; D is uncertain. The CDR3 runs 16 residues. Germline loops: CDR1 MGHRA, CDR2 YSYEKL. CDR3 coding DNA: TGCGCCAGCAGCCAAACGAGGAGACATCCCTACAATGAGCGGTTCTTC. Amino acid sequence: CASSQTRRHPYNERFF.

The genes are TRBV12-3 or TRBV12-4 and TRBJ1-6, with TRBD1 identical over 10 bases. V lost 4 bases and J lost 7; bases outside the gene matches: 4. CDR3 size: 15 residues. CDR3 bases: TGTGCCAGCAGTTCCCGGGACAGGGGAAATTCACCCCTCCACTTT. Translation: CASSSRDRGNSPLHF.

V gene TRBV12-3 or TRBV12-4 combines with J gene TRBJ2-7; TRBD1 matches at 8 bases. The V and J ends lost 6 bases and 6 bases, in that order; junction bases with no gene match: 7. The CDR3 loop spans 13 amino acids. As DNA, the CDR3 is TGTGCCAGCAGCCGGGACAGGACTTGCGAGCAGTACTTC. It specifies CASSRDRTCEQYF.

This clonotype was counted between two and nine times. The V call is TRBV2, the J call TRBJ2-5, with no clear D. Germline V gene sequence: CDR1 SNHLY, CDR2 FYNNEI. The CDR3 is 14 residues long. V lost 2 bases and J 5 bases, leaving 12 bases between the germline ends. The CDR3 region has the DNA TGTGCCAGCAGTGAAAGTCCCTTTAGGGAGACCCAGTACTTC. It yields the protein CASSESPFRETQYF. Full variable domain (rest looked up from reference TRBV2 and TRBJ2-5): EPEVTQTPSHQVTQMGQEVILRCVPISNHLYFYWYRQILGQKVEFLVSFYNNEISEKSEIFDDQFSVERPDGSNFTLKIRSTKLEDSAMYFCASSESPFRETQYFGPGTRLLVL.